This T cell receptor (beta chain) is drawn from a study of blood T cell repertoires in COVID-19. Study overall: The United States, Italy and Spain provided the acute and convalescent COVID-19 samples. Nucleic acid was either cDNA or gDNA, and it came from T cells, B-cell-depleted T cells, or PBMCs.

The data were produced by immunoSEQ multiplex PCR, yet TCRdb's version contains in-frame clones alone and is incomplete. The data hold roughly 230,000 clones, with 82% observed a single time. The V gene lost 3 bases and the J gene lost 0 bases, with 14 bases spanning the gap. Germline V gene data show CDR1 as LNHDA and CDR2 as SQIVND (reference sequence). This CDR3 comprises 17 residues. The chain employs TRBV19 and TRBJ2-2; possibly TRBD1 for D (6 bases). The sequence came from an elderly woman with acute or convalescent COVID-19. Sequencing was carried out using peripheral blood. CDR3 amino acids: CASSIGRGGTNTGELFF. CDR3 nucleotide sequence: TGTGCCAGTAGTATTGGCCGAGGGGGTACGAACACCGGGGAGCTGTTTTTT.